The 20 T cell receptor beta chains reported below all come from one sample, sequenced in a study of blood T cell repertoires in COVID-19. TCRdb's table, derived via immunoSEQ multiplex PCR, lists solely in-frame clones and lacks some. This sample has 200,000 or so clones, with 75% to 90% found just once. The specimen sequenced was peripheral blood. Receptors originate from a woman between 35 and 50 years old with acute or convalescent COVID-19.

This clone was detected only once. The chain is built from TRBV4-2 and TRBJ1-3; D unclear. V lost 1 base, J lost 0 bases, and 7 bases lay in between. The CDR3 spans 15 residues. Germline V lookup: CDR1 LGHNA, CDR2 YNFKEQ. The CDR3 loop is CASSQGGYSGNTIYF. The DNA for the CDR3 is TGTGCCAGCAGCCAAGGAGGGTACTCTGGAAACACCATATATTTT.

J is TRBJ2-7 and V is TRBV12-3 or TRBV12-4; TRBD1 matches 7 bases. CDR3 length: 13 residues. Germline trimming cut 5 bases from V and 3 bases from J; bases unmatched to any gene: 4. The CDR3 spells CASSGTGVYEQYF. As DNA, the CDR3 is TGTGCCAGCAGTGGCACAGGGGTCTACGAGCAGTACTTC.

As regards this clone: Within the sample, other DNA sequences also encode this same CDR3. The gene calls are TRBV5-1 and TRBJ2-5, with TRBD2 identical over 10 bases. CDR1 and CDR2 from the germline V gene are SGHRS and YFSETQ. The ends lost 1 base at V and 2 bases at J; junction bases unmatched: 2. This CDR3 region has 15 residues. As DNA, the CDR3 is TGCGCCAGCAGCTTGTTAGCGGGGGGTCAAGAGACCCAGTACTTC. Its protein product is CASSLLAGGQETQYF.

The chain combines TRBV5-1 with TRBJ2-7, with D hard to call. The CDR3 length is 15 residues. V was pared by 0 bases and J by 0 bases, with 10 bases between. Per germline, CDR1 SGHRS and CDR2 YFSETQ. CDR3 nucleotides: TGCGCCAGCAGCTTGGATCTGGCCAGCTCCTACGAGCAGTACTTC. Residues: CASSLDLASSYEQYF.

The chain recombines TRBV28 with TRBJ1-1, with D perhaps TRBD1 (5 bases). The germline gives CDR1 MDHEN, CDR2 SYDVKM. V gave up 2 bases and J gave up 4 bases, with 8 bases separating them. The CDR3 sequence is 13 residues long. CDR3 protein: CASSLPQGTEAFF. As DNA, the CDR3 is TGTGCCAGCAGTTTACCCCAGGGCACTGAAGCTTTCTTT.

This clone was seen more than once but under ten times. The chain combines TRBV15 with TRBJ2-2; the match to TRBD2 covers 7 bases. Germline V lookup: CDR1 LNHNV, CDR2 YYDKDF (reference sequence). The CDR3 totals 16 residues. The trim removed 3 bases at V and 4 bases at J, leaving 8 bases unmatched. The CDR3 is CATSSPSGGGTGELFF. Here the CDR3 DNA reads TGTGCCACCAGCAGTCCAAGTGGGGGGGGCACCGGGGAGCTGTTTTTT.

The J gene is TRBJ2-3, the V gene TRBV15; TRBD1 matches 7 bases. CDR3 size: 17 residues. The germline CDR1 and CDR2 sequences are LNHNV and YYDKDF (reference sequence). The ends lost 3 bases at V and 2 bases at J; junction bases unmatched: 11. This CDR3 reads CATSRKTGTDNTDTQYF. In DNA form, the CDR3 reads TGTGCCACCAGCAGGAAAACCGGGACAGATAACACAGATACGCAGTATTTT.

The rearrangement links TRBV5-1 to TRBJ2-1; D is unresolved. In germline, CDR1 is SGHRS, CDR2 YFSETQ. The CDR3 loop spans 15 amino acids. The germline V and J ends were trimmed by 3 bases and 0 bases, with 10 bases remaining between them. In nucleotides, the CDR3 is TGCGCCAGCAGCTCAGACGGAGACTCCTACAATGAGCAGTTCTTC. Encoded protein: CASSSDGDSYNEQFF.

The chain links TRBV6-5 to TRBJ1-6, with D maybe TRBD1 (6 bases). V lost 2 bases, J lost 5 bases, and 13 bases lay in between. Germline V gene lookup returns CDR1 MNHEY and CDR2 SVGAGI. The CDR3 length is 16 residues. CDR3 loop: CASSYPRGDNNSPLHF. In nucleotides, the CDR3 is TGTGCCAGCAGTTACCCCCGAGGGGACAATAATTCACCCCTCCACTTT.

The chain uses TRBV2 and TRBJ1-5; D possibly corresponds to TRBD1 (6 bases). Per germline, CDR1 SNHLY and CDR2 FYNNEI. This CDR3 spans 12 amino acids. Trimming took off 7 bases at V and 9 bases at J, with 13 bases between the two ends. CDR3 DNA: TGTGCCAGCAATTTAGGGGGGGGGCCCCAGCATTTT. Protein product: CASNLGGGPQHF.

The chain combines TRBV27 with TRBJ2-7; possibly TRBD2 for D (6 bases). V lost 2 bases and J 5 bases, leaving 19 bases between the germline ends. Germline CDR1 and CDR2: MNHEY and SMNVEV (reference sequence). The length of the CDR3 is 16 residues. CDR3 in amino acids: CASSLAWGGKIHEQYF. The CDR3 nucleotides read TGTGCCAGCAGTTTAGCCTGGGGCGGGAAGATCCACGAGCAGTACTTC.

This clone was recorded only once. The rearrangement links TRBV13 to TRBJ2-3; 16 nucleotides line up with TRBD2. The CDR3 length is 18 residues. In germline, CDR1 is PRHDT, CDR2 FYEKMQ (reference sequence). V dropped 2 bases and J dropped 4; count of bases not matched to a gene: 6. The CDR3 nucleotides read TGTGCCAGCAGCTTAACGGGACTAGCGGGAGGGGCGTCAGATACGCAGTATTTT. This codes for CASSLTGLAGGASDTQYF.

This clone was observed a few times. J is TRBJ1-2 and V is TRBV13; the D is unclear. The ends were cut back, 2 bases at V and 5 bases at J, with 18 bases in the middle. The CDR3 covers 16 residues. The germline gives CDR1 PRHDT, CDR2 FYEKMQ (reference sequence). The CDR3: CASSLRGLLVDYGYTF. CDR3 sequence (DNA): TGTGCCAGCAGCTTAAGAGGTCTTCTCGTCGATTATGGCTACACCTTC.

The genes are TRBV2 and TRBJ2-5; the D gene is possibly TRBD1 (5 bases). CDR1 SNHLY and CDR2 FYNNEI come from the germline V gene. With 6 bases removed from V and 5 bases from J, the gap between germline ends came to 16 bases. The CDR3 has 14 residues. Written as DNA, the CDR3 is TGTGCCAGCAGCACTTACAGGCCCGAGGAGACCCAGTACTTC. Encoded protein: CASSTYRPEETQYF.

The chain employs TRBV5-4 and TRBJ2-7, with 8 nucleotides matching TRBD1. V was clipped by 3 bases and J by 1 base; unmatched bases: 9. Germline V gene lookup returns CDR1 SGHNT and CDR2 YYREEE (reference sequence). The CDR3 extends over 16 amino acids. The CDR3 loop is CASSSGQWTGSYEQYF. The CDR3 nucleotides read TGTGCCAGCAGCTCCGGCCAATGGACAGGGTCCTACGAGCAGTACTTC.

The chain links TRBV4-2 to TRBJ2-5; D is uncertain. The CDR3 has 15 amino acids. The germline V and J ends were trimmed by 0 bases and 1 base, with 9 bases remaining between them. From germline, CDR1 is LGHNA and CDR2 YNFKEQ. This CDR3 is CASSQDAVIQETQYF. In DNA form, the CDR3 reads TGTGCCAGCAGCCAAGATGCGGTTATCCAAGAGACCCAGTACTTC.

This clone has a handful of counts. This sequence joins TRBV27 and TRBJ2-1; 11 bases map to TRBD2. The CDR3 consists of 14 residues. Germline V CDR1 and CDR2: MNHEY, SMNVEV (reference sequence). V lost 9 bases to trimming and J lost 8 bases; unmatched junction nucleotides: 9. In nucleotides, the CDR3 is TGTGCCAGTGTACAACTAGCGGGAGCCCATGAGCAGTTCTTC. Its protein product is CASVQLAGAHEQFF.

This chain connects TRBV28 to TRBJ1-1, with a possible D match to TRBD1 (6 bases). The CDR3 is made up of 15 amino acids. Germline CDR1 is MDHEN and CDR2 is SYDVKM. V shed 5 bases and J shed 5 bases, with 18 bases lying between them. The CDR3 loop reads CASSPRPQGWTEAFF. The CDR3 DNA is TGTGCCAGCAGTCCTAGACCACAGGGATGGACTGAAGCTTTCTTT.

The chain has TRBV27 and TRBJ1-2; 7 bases line up with TRBD1. This CDR3 contains 14 residues. The germline CDR1 and CDR2 sequences are MNHEY and SMNVEV (reference sequence). The junction had 8 bases not matched to a gene; V was cut back by 6 bases and J by 4 bases. The CDR3 spells CASRSGGGVYGYTF. The CDR3 nucleotides read TGTGCCAGCAGAAGTGGAGGGGGCGTCTATGGCTACACCTTC.

This sequence joins TRBV7-9 and TRBJ1-6; D is uncertain. The CDR3 is 13 amino acids. Germline V gives CDR1 SEHNR, CDR2 FQNEAQ (reference sequence). The V end lost 6 bases, the J end lost 7 bases, and 10 bases lay between the germline ends. Here the CDR3 reads CASRGSGNSPLHF. The CDR3 DNA sequence: TGTGCCAGCAGGGGATCGGGGAATTCACCCCTCCACTTT. Together with reference TRBV7-9 and TRBJ1-6, the CDR3 gives the full variable domain: DTGVSQNPRHKITKRGQNVTFRCDPISEHNRLYWYRQTLGQGPEFLTYFQNEAQLEKSRLLSDRFSAERPKGSFSTLEIQRTEQGDSAMYLCASRGSGNSPLHFGNGTRLTVT.